This T cell receptor beta chain comes out of a study of blood T cell repertoires in COVID-19 (dated by TCRdb to the early 2020s). Background for the entire study: Samples covering the acute and convalescent phases of COVID-19 were provided by collaborators in the United States, Italy and Spain. Samples came from the ongoing ImmuneRACE study (first 160 participants) plus 1,254 subjects from 6 global collaborators. The repertoires were released in a freely available public database intended as a resource for research on the immune response to SARS-CoV-2. Subjects who had been exposed to COVID-19, were actively infected with it, or had recovered from it provided the deeply sampled blood TCRbeta repertoires that made up the dataset. HLA class I and class II types, where available, came from metadata supplied by the sample provider rather than from assay-based typing. The material from the prospective study consisted of cDNA or gDNA derived from T cells, B-cell-depleted T cells, or PBMCs. Nearly every sample came with metadata listing a de-identified subject ID, COVID-19 status, age in years and sex. Points the paper makes about the study in general: How much clinical and demographic metadata was included differed by source and by participant, and the metadata was provided uncurated.

Each collaborating institution followed its own protocols to collect whole blood in K2EDTA tubes. For TCRbeta analysis, collaborator samples were shipped as frozen whole blood, as isolated PBMCs, or as DNA extracted from either sample type. As for this clone: The target of this receptor is not known. No much larger clonotype is one base removed from it; base qualities were not supplied.

TCRbeta CDR3 regions were amplified from genomic DNA by means of the immunoSEQ Assay, a bias-controlled multiplex PCR. The study's own analysis went as follows. Nucleated cell counts per sample were estimated from amplification of reference gene primers within the assay. Sequence reads were collapsed and filtered to measure the absolute abundance of every unique TCRbeta CDR3 rearrangement. For each sample, productive Simpson clonality was calculated as the square root of Simpson's diversity index over productive rearrangements. TCRdb mirrors the immuneACCESS table, restricted to in-frame sequences. Some clones are absent from its copies; in checked studies, under half trace to an unresolved V gene, and the reason for the others is unknown. V, J and clone size derive from that table, while D and trimming were established from the DNA sequence. The sample has 150,000 or so clones on record, about nine tenths of them singletons. The leading ten clones occupy around 6.1% of the sample.

The CDR3 sequence holds 15 residues, the cysteine and phenylalanine included. Only the CDR3 DNA is retained, 45 bases long and in frame from the first base. CDR1 and CDR2 (SEHNR, FQNEAQ) derive from the germline V gene (reference sequence). The V and J ends are trimmed by 4 bases and 0 bases, leaving 10 bases between them. The chain is made from TRBV7-9 and TRBJ2-1, with TRBD2 perhaps the D gene, on 5 matching bases. The sample consisted of peripheral blood. The receptor was isolated from a man older than 75 with acute or convalescent COVID-19. The CDR3 amino acid sequence is: CASSSYRGSYNEQFF. The DNA is as follows: TGTGCCAGCAGCTCCTACCGGGGCTCCTACAATGAGCAGTTCTTC.